Below, 13 T cell receptor beta chains from the same sample are listed, as sequenced in a study of control samples from healthy donors and cancer patients. This table comes from immunoSEQ multiplex PCR, and its TCRdb copy is limited to in-frame clones, with some not included. The sample consists of 150,000 to 200,000 clones, more than 85% of them appearing once. Sequencing was performed on blood. Receptors were obtained from a woman in her thirties in good health.

This chain connects TRBV27 to TRBJ1-1; D not resolved. Germline V gene sequence: CDR1 MNHEY, CDR2 SMNVEV (reference sequence). V was shortened by 3 bases and J by 7 bases, with 21 bases between the two germline ends. The CDR3 totals 16 residues. The CDR3 protein is CASSFEIRPVNDEAFF. CDR3 coding DNA: TGTGCCAGCAGTTTTGAGATAAGGCCCGTTAATGATGAAGCTTTCTTT.

This chain uses TRBV18 with TRBJ2-3; D ambiguous. Germline CDR1 and CDR2: KGHSH and LQKENI. V was shortened by 3 bases and J by 0 bases, with 7 bases between the two germline ends. This CDR3 has 14 amino acids. The CDR3 loop is CASSPWSSTDTQYF. In DNA form, the CDR3 reads TGTGCCAGCTCACCCTGGTCTAGCACAGATACGCAGTATTTT.

This clone was found once. This chain connects TRBV6-6 to TRBJ2-2, with 8 bases lining up with TRBD1. From germline, CDR1 is MNHNY and CDR2 SVGAGI (reference sequence). The CDR3 spans 14 residues. J was trimmed by 6 bases and V by 5 bases; bases with no gene match: 5. CDR3 sequence: CASSQDRAAGELFF. The CDR3, as DNA: TGTGCCAGCAGTCAGGACAGGGCGGCCGGGGAGCTGTTTTTT.

This chain connects TRBV2 to TRBJ1-5; TRBD1 agrees at 7 bases. After removal of 11 bases from V and 0 bases from J, the junction contained 7 bases not matched to a gene. The CDR3 has 14 residues. Germline loops: CDR1 SNHLY, CDR2 FYNNEI. DNA of the CDR3: TGTGCCTTCAGACAGGGCAATAGCAATCAGCCCCAGCATTTT. Its translation: CAFRQGNSNQPQHF.

In its sample, this clone was seen once. This chain links TRBV28 with TRBJ2-7; the match to TRBD1 covers 10 bases. There are 14 residues in the CDR3. CDR1 and CDR2 (germline): MDHEN, SYDVKM. V trimming: 8 bases; J trimming: 2 bases; junction bases outside the gene matches: 6. The CDR3 DNA sequence: TGTGCCAGCCGTACGACAGGGGGCCCCTACGAGCAGTACTTC. This encodes CASRTTGGPYEQYF.

The chain carries TRBV9 and TRBJ1-1; D is perhaps TRBD1 (6 bases). V was cut by 0 bases and J by 0 bases, with 9 bases left in between. The CDR3 extends over 15 amino acids. Germline V lookup: CDR1 SGDLS, CDR2 YYNGEE. The CDR3 loop is CASSVAGHMNTEAFF. CDR3 DNA: TGTGCCAGCAGCGTAGCGGGACACATGAACACTGAAGCTTTCTTT.

Comments on this clone: Other DNA sequences of this sample code for an identical CDR3. The gene calls are TRBV19 and TRBJ1-5; a weak D match, TRBD1 (5 bases). The CDR3 is 16 residues long. The V and J ends lost 6 bases and 6 bases respectively, with 21 bases between them. Germline V gene data show CDR1 as LNHDA and CDR2 as SQIVND (reference sequence). In DNA form, the CDR3 reads TGTGCCAGTAGCCGACTTGCAGGGTTAATGGGTCAGCCCCAGCATTTT. Encoded protein: CASSRLAGLMGQPQHF.

The chain carries TRBV7-8 and TRBJ2-7; 7 bases align to TRBD2. This CDR3 region has 15 residues. J lost 5 bases, V lost 5 bases, and 12 bases had no gene match. In germline, CDR1 is SGHVS, CDR2 FQNEAQ. CDR3 sequence reads: CASSTRGEGRDEQYF. The DNA of the CDR3 is TGTGCCAGCAGCACCCGGGGGGAGGGCCGGGACGAGCAGTACTTC.

The chain has TRBV9 and TRBJ2-1; D might be TRBD2 (5 bases). Per germline, CDR1 SGDLS and CDR2 YYNGEE. CDR3 length equals 14 residues. V shed 0 bases and J shed 5 bases, with 9 bases lying between them. DNA of the CDR3: TGTGCCAGCAGCGTAGGAGGGCGCGACAATGAGCAGTTCTTC. This codes for CASSVGGRDNEQFF.

The V call is TRBV25-1, the J call TRBJ2-5; D not certain. Germline V gene data show CDR1 as MGHDK and CDR2 as SYGVNS. CDR3 length equals 10 residues. V was shortened by 2 bases and J by 5 bases, with 0 bases between the two germline ends. CDR3 region: CASSEETQYF. The CDR3 DNA reads as TGTGCCAGCAGTGAAGAGACCCAGTACTTC.

In regard to this clone: The same CDR3 also results from other DNA sequences found in this sample. V and J are TRBV30 and TRBJ1-5; tentatively, D is TRBD1 (6 bases). This CDR3 is built from 13 residues. V lost 0 bases to trimming and J lost 4 bases, with 7 bases between them. Germline V lookup: CDR1 GTSNPN, CDR2 SVGIG (reference sequence). The CDR3 loop is CAWSVQGNQPQHF. The CDR3 DNA sequence: TGTGCCTGGAGTGTACAGGGTAATCAGCCCCAGCATTTT.

The CDR3 region has the DNA TGTGCCAGCAGTTACTCCCGACAGGGTCGTTACGAGCAGTACTTC. Its protein product is CASSYSRQGRYEQYF. The chain joins TRBV6-5 to TRBJ2-7; 7 bases agree with TRBD1. Germline-derived CDR1 and CDR2 are MNHEY and SVGAGI. The CDR3 loop spans 15 amino acids. Germline trimming cut 0 bases from V and 4 bases from J; bases unmatched to any gene: 6.

The chain links TRBV18 to TRBJ2-7, with 9 positions matching TRBD1. The CDR3 extends over 13 amino acids. Per germline, CDR1 KGHSH and CDR2 LQKENI. V shed 3 bases and J 6 bases; nucleotides not matched to a gene: 3. The chain's CDR3 is CASSPGTGREQYF. The CDR3 DNA reads as TGTGCCAGCTCACCCGGGACAGGGCGCGAGCAGTACTTC.